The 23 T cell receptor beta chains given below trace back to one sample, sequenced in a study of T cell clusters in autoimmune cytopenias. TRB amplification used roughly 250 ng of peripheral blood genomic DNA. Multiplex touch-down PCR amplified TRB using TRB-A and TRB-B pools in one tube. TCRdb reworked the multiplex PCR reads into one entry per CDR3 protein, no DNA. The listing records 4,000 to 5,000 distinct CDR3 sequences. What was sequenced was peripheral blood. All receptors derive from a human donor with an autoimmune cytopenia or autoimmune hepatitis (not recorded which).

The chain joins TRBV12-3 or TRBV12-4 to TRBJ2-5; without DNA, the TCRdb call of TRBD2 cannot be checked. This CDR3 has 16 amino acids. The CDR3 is CASSPLGLAGVETQYF.

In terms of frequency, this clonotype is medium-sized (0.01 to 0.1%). The CDR3 sequence is CASSLTAGTVKETQYF. The V call is TRBV7-9, the J call TRBJ2-5; checking the TCRdb D call of TRBD1 is not possible without DNA. This CDR3 is 16 amino acids long. CDR1 is SEHNR and CDR2 is FQNEAQ in the germline V gene (reference sequence).

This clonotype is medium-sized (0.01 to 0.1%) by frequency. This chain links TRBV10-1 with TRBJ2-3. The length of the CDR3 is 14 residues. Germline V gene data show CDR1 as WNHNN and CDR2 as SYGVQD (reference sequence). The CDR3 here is CASRESTRTDTQYF.

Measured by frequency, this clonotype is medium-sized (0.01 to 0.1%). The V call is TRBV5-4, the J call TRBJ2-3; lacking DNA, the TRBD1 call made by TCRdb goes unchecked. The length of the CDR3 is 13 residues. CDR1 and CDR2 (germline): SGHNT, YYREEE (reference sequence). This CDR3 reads CASSWGQSDTQYF.

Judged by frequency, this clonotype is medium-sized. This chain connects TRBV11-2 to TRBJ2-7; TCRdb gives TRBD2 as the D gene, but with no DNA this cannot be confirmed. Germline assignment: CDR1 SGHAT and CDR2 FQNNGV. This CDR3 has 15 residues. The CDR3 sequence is CASSPTSGVRYEQYF.

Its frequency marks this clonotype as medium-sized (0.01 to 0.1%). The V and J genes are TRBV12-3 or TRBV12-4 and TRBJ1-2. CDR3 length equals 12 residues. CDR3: CASSATAYGYTF.

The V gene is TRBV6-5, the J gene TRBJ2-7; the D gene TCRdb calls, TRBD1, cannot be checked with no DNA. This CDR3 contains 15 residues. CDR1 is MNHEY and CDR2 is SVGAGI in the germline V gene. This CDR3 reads CASSYSNRGAYEQYF.

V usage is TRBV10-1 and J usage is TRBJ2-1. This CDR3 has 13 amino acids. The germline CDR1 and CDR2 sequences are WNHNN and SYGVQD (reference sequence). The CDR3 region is CASSERETSEQFF.

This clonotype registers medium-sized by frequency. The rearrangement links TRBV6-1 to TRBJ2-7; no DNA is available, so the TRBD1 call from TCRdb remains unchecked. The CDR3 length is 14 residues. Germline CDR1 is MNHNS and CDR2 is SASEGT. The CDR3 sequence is CASSGWGQSYEQYF.

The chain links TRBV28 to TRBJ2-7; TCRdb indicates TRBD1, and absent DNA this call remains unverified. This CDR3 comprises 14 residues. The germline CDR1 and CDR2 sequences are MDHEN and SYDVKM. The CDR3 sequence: CASSTGTGSSEQYF.

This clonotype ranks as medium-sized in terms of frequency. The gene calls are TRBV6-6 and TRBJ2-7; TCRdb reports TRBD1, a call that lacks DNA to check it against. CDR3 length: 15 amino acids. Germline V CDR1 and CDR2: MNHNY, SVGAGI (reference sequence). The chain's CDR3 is CASSYAGQGHYEQYF.

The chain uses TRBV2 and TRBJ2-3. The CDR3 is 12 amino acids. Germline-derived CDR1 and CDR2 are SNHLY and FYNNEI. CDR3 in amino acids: CASSSLADTQYF.

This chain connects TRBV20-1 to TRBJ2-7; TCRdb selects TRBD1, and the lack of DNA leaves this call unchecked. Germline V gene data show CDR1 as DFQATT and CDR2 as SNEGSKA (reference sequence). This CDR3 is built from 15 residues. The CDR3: CSARSAGGRGYEQYF.

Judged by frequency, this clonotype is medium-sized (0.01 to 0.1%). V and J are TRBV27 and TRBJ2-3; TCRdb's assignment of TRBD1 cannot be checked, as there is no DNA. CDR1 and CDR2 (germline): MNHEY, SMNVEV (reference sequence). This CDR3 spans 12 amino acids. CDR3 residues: CASSHREDTQYF.

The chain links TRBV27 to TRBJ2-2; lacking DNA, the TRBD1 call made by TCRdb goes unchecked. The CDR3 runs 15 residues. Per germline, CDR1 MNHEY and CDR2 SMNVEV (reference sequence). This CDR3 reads CASSLSRGQNGELFF.

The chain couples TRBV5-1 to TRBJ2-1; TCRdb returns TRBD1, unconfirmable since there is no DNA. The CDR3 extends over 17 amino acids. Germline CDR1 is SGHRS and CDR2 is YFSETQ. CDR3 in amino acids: CASSLGRLEGEWGEQFF.

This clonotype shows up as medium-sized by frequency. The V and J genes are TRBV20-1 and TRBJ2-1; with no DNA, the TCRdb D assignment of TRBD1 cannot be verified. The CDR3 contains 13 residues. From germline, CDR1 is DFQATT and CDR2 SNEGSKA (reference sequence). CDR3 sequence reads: CSARDGHLGEQFF.

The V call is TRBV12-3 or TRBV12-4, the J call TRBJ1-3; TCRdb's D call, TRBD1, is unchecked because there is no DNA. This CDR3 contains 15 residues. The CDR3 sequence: CASSPDREAGNTIYF.

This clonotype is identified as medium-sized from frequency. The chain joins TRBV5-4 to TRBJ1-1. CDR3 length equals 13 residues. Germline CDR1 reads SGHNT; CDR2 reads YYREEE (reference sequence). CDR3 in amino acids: CASSLSPNTEAFF.

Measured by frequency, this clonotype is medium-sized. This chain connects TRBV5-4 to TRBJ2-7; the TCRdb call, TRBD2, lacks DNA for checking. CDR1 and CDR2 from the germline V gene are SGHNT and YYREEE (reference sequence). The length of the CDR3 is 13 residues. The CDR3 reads CASSLRGNYEQYF.

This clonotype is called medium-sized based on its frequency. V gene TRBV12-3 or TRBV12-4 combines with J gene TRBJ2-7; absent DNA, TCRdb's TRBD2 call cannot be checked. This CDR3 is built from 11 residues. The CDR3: CASTLSNEQYF.

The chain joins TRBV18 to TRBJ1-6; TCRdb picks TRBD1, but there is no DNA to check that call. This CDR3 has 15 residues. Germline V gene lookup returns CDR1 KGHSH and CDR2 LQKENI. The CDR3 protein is CASSKETGSYSPLHF.

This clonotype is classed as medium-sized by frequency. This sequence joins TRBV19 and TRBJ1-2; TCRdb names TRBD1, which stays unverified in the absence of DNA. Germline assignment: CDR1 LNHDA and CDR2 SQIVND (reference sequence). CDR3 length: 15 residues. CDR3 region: CASTGERRTVYGYTF.